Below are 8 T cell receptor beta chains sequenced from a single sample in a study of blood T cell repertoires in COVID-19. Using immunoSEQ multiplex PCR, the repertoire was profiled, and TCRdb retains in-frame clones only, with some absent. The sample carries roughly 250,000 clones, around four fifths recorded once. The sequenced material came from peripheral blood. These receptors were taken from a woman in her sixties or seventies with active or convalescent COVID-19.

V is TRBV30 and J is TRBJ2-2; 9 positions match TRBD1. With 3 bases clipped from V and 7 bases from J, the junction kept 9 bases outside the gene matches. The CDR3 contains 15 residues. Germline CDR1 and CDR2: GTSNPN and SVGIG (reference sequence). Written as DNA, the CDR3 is TGTGCCTGGAGAGGGGGACAGGGCGTCAACGGGGAGCTGTTTTTT. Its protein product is CAWRGGQGVNGELFF.

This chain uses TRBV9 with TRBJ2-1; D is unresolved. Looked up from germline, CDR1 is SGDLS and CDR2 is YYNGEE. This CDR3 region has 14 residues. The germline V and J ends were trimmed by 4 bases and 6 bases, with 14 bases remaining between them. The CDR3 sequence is CASSPNHNLNEQFF. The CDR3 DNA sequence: TGTGCCAGCAGCCCCAATCACAACCTCAATGAGCAGTTCTTC.

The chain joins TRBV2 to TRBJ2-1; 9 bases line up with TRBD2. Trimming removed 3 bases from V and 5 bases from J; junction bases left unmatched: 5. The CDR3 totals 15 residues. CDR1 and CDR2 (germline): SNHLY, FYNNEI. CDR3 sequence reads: CASSELRGGNNEQFF. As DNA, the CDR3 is TGTGCCAGCAGTGAGCTGCGGGGGGGGAACAATGAGCAGTTCTTC.

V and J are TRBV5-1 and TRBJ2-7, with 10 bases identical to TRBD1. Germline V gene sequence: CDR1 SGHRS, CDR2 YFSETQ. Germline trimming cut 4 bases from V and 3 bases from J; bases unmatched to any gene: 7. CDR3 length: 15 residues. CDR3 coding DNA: TGCGCCAGCAGCGATCCGGGACAGGGGATCTACGAGCAGTACTTC. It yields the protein CASSDPGQGIYEQYF.

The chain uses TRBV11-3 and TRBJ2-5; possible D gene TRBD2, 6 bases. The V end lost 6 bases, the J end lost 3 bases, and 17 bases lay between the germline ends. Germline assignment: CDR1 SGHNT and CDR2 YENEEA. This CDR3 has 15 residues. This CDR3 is CASSWGDGREETQYF. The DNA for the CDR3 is TGTGCCAGCAGTTGGGGGGACGGGCGAGAAGAGACCCAGTACTTC. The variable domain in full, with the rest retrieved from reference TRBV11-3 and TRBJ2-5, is EAGVVQSPRYKIIEKKQPVAFWCNPISGHNTLYWYLQNLGQGPELLIRYENEEAVDDSQLPKDRFSAERLKGVDSTLKIQPAELGDSAVYLCASSWGDGREETQYFGPGTRLLVL.

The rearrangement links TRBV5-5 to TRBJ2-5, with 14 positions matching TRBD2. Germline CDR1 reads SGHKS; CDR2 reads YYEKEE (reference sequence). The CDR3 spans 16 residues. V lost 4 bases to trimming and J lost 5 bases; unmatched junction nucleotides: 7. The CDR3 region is CASSAGTSGGMETQYF. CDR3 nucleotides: TGTGCCAGCAGCGCCGGGACTAGCGGGGGAATGGAGACCCAGTACTTC. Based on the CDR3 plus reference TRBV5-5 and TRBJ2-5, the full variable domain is DAGVTQSPTHLIKTRGQQVTLRCSPISGHKSVSWYQQVLGQGPQFIFQYYEKEERGRGNFPDRFSARQFPNYSSELNVNALLLGDSALYLCASSAGTSGGMETQYFGPGTRLLVL.

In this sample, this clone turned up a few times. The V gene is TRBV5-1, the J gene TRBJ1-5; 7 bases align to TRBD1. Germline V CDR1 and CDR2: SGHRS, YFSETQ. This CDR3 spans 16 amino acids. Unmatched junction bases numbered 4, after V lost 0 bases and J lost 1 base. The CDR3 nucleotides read TGCGCCAGCAGCTTGGAGGCAGGGGGAAGCAATCAGCCCCAGCATTTT. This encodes CASSLEAGGSNQPQHF.

The CDR3 DNA reads TGTGCCAGCAGCCGAGACTTATTGGCCACTGAAGCTTTCTTT. Amino acids: CASSRDLLATEAFF. The chain recombines TRBV6-5 with TRBJ1-1; no clear D. Deletions cut 6 bases from V and 4 bases from J, with 15 bases between. The CDR3 is made up of 14 amino acids. Germline CDR1 and CDR2: MNHEY and SVGAGI.